Listed below are T cell receptor beta chains from one sample, sequenced in a study of blood T cell repertoires in COVID-19. TCRdb's table, derived via immunoSEQ multiplex PCR, lists solely in-frame clones and lacks some. The sample holds around 470,000 clones, 80% to 90% seen once. Sequenced: peripheral blood. Receptors originate from a young man with COVID-19, enrolled during active disease. Each CDR3 is given with its conserved first and last residue. A D gene is named only where the DNA matches it firmly. Where a row states a size, it is once, few, many or the class of an expanded clone; other rows omit it.

J: TRBJ2-1
size: -
D: -
V: TRBV29-1
CDR3: CSGGPGNPYNEQFF
DNA: TGCAGCGGGGGACCGGGGAATCCCTACAATGAGCAGTTCTTC

J: TRBJ2-1
size: -
D: TRBD2
V: TRBV7-6
CDR3: CASSHSSGGSYNEQFF
DNA: TGTGCCAGCAGCCATTCTAGCGGAGGCTCCTACAATGAGCAGTTCTTC

J: TRBJ2-3
size: -
D: TRBD1
V: TRBV6-6
CDR3: CASRQTGGSTDTQYF
DNA: TGTGCCAGCAGACAAACAGGGGGCAGCACAGATACGCAGTATTTT

J: TRBJ2-3
size: -
D: -
V: TRBV13
CDR3: CASSLDYVDTQYF
DNA: TGTGCCAGCAGCTTAGACTACGTAGATACGCAGTATTTT

J: TRBJ2-2
size: -
D: -
V: TRBV6-2/TRBV6-3
CDR3: CASSTGLNTGELFF
DNA: TGTGCCAGCAGTACAGGATTGAACACCGGGGAGCTGTTTTTT

J: TRBJ2-4
size: -
D: -
V: TRBV5-5
CDR3: CASSSDTGMIQYF
DNA: TGTGCCAGCAGCTCAGACACGGGGATGATTCAGTACTTC

J: TRBJ2-2
size: -
D: -
V: TRBV7-8
CDR3: CASSLDRNTGELFF
DNA: TGTGCCAGCAGCTTAGATCGGAACACCGGGGAGCTGTTTTTT

J: TRBJ1-1
size: -
D: -
V: TRBV30
CDR3: CAWSNEGDQAFF
DNA: TGTGCCTGGAGTAACGAGGGAGACCAAGCTTTCTTT

J: TRBJ1-2
size: -
D: TRBD1
V: TRBV13
CDR3: CASSPTGGAFPNYGYTF
DNA: TGTGCCAGCAGCCCGACAGGGGGCGCATTCCCTAACTATGGCTACACCTTC

J: TRBJ2-3
size: -
D: -
V: TRBV12-3/TRBV12-4
CDR3: CASSLALTDTQYF
DNA: TGTGCCAGCAGTTTAGCCCTCACAGATACGCAGTATTTT

J: TRBJ1-4
size: -
D: TRBD1
V: TRBV7-9
CDR3: CASSLNRQGAEKLFF
DNA: TGTGCCAGCAGCTTAAATCGACAGGGGGCCGAAAAACTGTTTTTT

J: TRBJ2-5
size: -
D: -
V: TRBV11-2
CDR3: CASSWSRETQYF
DNA: TGTGCCAGCAGCTGGAGCCGAGAGACCCAGTACTTC

J: TRBJ2-3
size: once
D: TRBD2
V: TRBV6-5
CDR3: CASNGRGRSDTQYF
DNA: TGTGCCAGCAACGGACGCGGGAGGTCAGATACGCAGTATTTT

J: TRBJ1-2
size: -
D: TRBD1
V: TRBV9
CDR3: CASSVDKGGPYGYTF
DNA: TGTGCCAGCAGCGTAGACAAAGGGGGCCCCTATGGCTACACCTTC

J: TRBJ1-6
size: -
D: -
V: TRBV3-1/TRBV3-2
CDR3: CASSLQGPTNSPLHF
DNA: TGTGCCAGCAGCTTACAGGGACCAACTAATTCACCCCTCCACTTT

J: TRBJ2-2
size: -
D: -
V: TRBV11-3
CDR3: CASSFSLPGELFF
DNA: TGTGCCAGCAGCTTTAGTTTGCCCGGGGAGCTGTTTTTT

J: TRBJ1-2
size: -
D: -
V: TRBV2
CDR3: CASSLQGSLGGYTF
DNA: TGTGCCAGCAGTTTACAGGGTAGCCTGGGTGGCTACACCTTC

J: TRBJ1-3
size: -
D: -
V: TRBV3-1/TRBV3-2
CDR3: CASSLQSSGNTIYF
DNA: TGTGCCAGCAGCCTTCAGTCCTCTGGAAACACCATATATTTT

J: TRBJ2-5
size: -
D: TRBD2
V: TRBV19
CDR3: CASSISSGGAQETQYF
DNA: TGTGCCAGTAGTATATCTAGCGGGGGGGCCCAAGAGACCCAGTACTTC

J: TRBJ2-7
size: -
D: TRBD1
V: TRBV2
CDR3: CASSGDRGGEQYF
DNA: TGTGCCAGCAGTGGGGACAGGGGAGGCGAGCAGTACTTC

J: TRBJ2-5
size: -
D: TRBD2
V: TRBV11-2
CDR3: CASSLSGRGETQYF
DNA: TGTGCCAGCAGCCTAAGCGGGAGAGGAGAGACCCAGTACTTC

J: TRBJ2-1
size: -
D: -
V: TRBV24-1
CDR3: CATSDTGTLERQFF
DNA: TGTGCCACCAGTGATACAGGGACCCTTGAGCGGCAGTTCTTC

J: TRBJ2-1
size: -
D: TRBD2
V: TRBV29-1
CDR3: CSVAGLAGLNEQFF
DNA: TGCAGCGTAGCGGGTCTAGCGGGACTTAATGAGCAGTTCTTC

J: TRBJ2-7
size: -
D: TRBD2
V: TRBV3-1/TRBV3-2
CDR3: CASSSTSGGYEQYF
DNA: TGTGCCAGCAGCTCGACTAGCGGGGGCTACGAGCAGTACTTC

J: TRBJ2-7
size: -
D: TRBD1
V: TRBV7-8
CDR3: CASSNHRQGARYEQYF
DNA: TGTGCCAGCAGCAACCACAGACAGGGTGCCCGCTACGAGCAGTACTTC

J: TRBJ2-1
size: -
D: TRBD2
V: TRBV7-3
CDR3: CASSLDSGRLKFF
DNA: TGTGCCAGCAGCTTAGACAGCGGGAGGCTCAAATTCTTC

J: TRBJ1-1
size: -
D: -
V: TRBV11-2
CDR3: CASSLQIHGNTEAFF
DNA: TGTGCCAGCAGCCTCCAAATTCACGGGAACACTGAAGCTTTCTTT

J: TRBJ2-3
size: -
D: -
V: TRBV29-1
CDR3: CSVEWQFADTQYF
DNA: TGCAGCGTTGAGTGGCAGTTCGCAGATACGCAGTATTTT

J: TRBJ1-3
size: -
D: -
V: TRBV13
CDR3: CASTGLMYGNTIYF
DNA: TGTGCCAGCACCGGTCTGATGTATGGAAACACCATATATTTT

J: TRBJ2-5
size: -
D: TRBD2
V: TRBV11-3
CDR3: CASSLDPLAGTQYF
DNA: TGTGCCAGCAGCTTAGATCCCCTAGCGGGGACCCAGTACTTC

J: TRBJ1-2
size: -
D: TRBD1
V: TRBV7-7
CDR3: CASSYTQGAEGYTF
DNA: TGTGCCAGCAGCTACACCCAGGGGGCGGAAGGCTACACCTTC

J: TRBJ1-1
size: -
D: -
V: TRBV18
CDR3: CASSPGRGTEAFF
DNA: TGTGCCAGCTCACCAGGCAGGGGAACTGAAGCTTTCTTT

J: TRBJ2-7
size: once
D: -
V: TRBV14
CDR3: CASSHGPGTYEQYF
DNA: TGTGCCAGCAGCCATGGTCCGGGTACCTACGAGCAGTACTTC

J: TRBJ2-1
size: -
D: TRBD2
V: TRBV5-5
CDR3: CASSYGLAGASYNEQFF
DNA: TGTGCCAGCAGCTATGGACTAGCTGGGGCCTCCTACAATGAGCAGTTCTTC

J: TRBJ1-3
size: -
D: TRBD1
V: TRBV7-8
CDR3: CASSRQGAVGGNTIYF
DNA: TGTGCCAGCAGCAGACAGGGGGCAGTGGGTGGAAACACCATATATTTT

J: TRBJ2-7
size: -
D: -
V: TRBV27
CDR3: CASSLARDSYEQYF
DNA: TGTGCCAGCAGTTTAGCTCGGGACTCCTACGAGCAGTACTTC

J: TRBJ1-2
size: -
D: -
V: TRBV5-1
CDR3: CASSLDGQGGAYGYTF
DNA: TGCGCCAGCAGCTTGGACGGGCAGGGCGGGGCCTATGGCTACACCTTC

J: TRBJ2-7
size: -
D: TRBD2
V: TRBV3-1/TRBV3-2
CDR3: CASSQIRLAGSYEQYF
DNA: TGTGCCAGCAGCCAAATCCGACTAGCGGGGTCCTACGAGCAGTACTTC

J: TRBJ2-1
size: -
D: TRBD1
V: TRBV14
CDR3: CASRDRGHNEQFF
DNA: TGTGCCAGCAGGGACAGGGGGCACAATGAGCAGTTCTTC

J: TRBJ1-6
size: -
D: -
V: TRBV27
CDR3: CASSLSYNSPLHF
DNA: TGTGCCAGCAGTCTCTCCTATAATTCACCCCTCCACTTT

J: TRBJ2-1
size: -
D: -
V: TRBV5-4
CDR3: CASSLDSSSYNEQFF
DNA: TGTGCCAGCAGCTTAGACTCAAGCTCCTACAATGAGCAGTTCTTC

J: TRBJ2-1
size: -
D: TRBD2
V: TRBV7-9
CDR3: CASSSYTSGRQFF
DNA: TGTGCCAGCAGCTCCTACACTAGCGGGCGTCAGTTCTTC

J: TRBJ2-7
size: -
D: TRBD2
V: TRBV30
CDR3: CAGTSGSSYEQYF
DNA: TGTGCCGGTACTAGCGGGAGCTCCTACGAGCAGTACTTC

J: TRBJ2-7
size: -
D: -
V: TRBV25-1
CDR3: CASSEGGTSYEQYF
DNA: TGTGCCAGCAGTGAGGGCGGGACCTCCTACGAGCAGTACTTC

J: TRBJ2-1
size: -
D: TRBD2
V: TRBV27
CDR3: CASTGLAGAIEQFF
DNA: TGTGCCAGTACGGGACTAGCGGGAGCTATTGAGCAGTTCTTC

J: TRBJ2-1
size: once
D: -
V: TRBV6-5
CDR3: CASSTGGVNNEQFF
DNA: TGTGCCAGCAGCACAGGCGGGGTTAACAATGAGCAGTTCTTC

J: TRBJ2-2
size: -
D: -
V: TRBV7-2
CDR3: CASRSLGYDTGELFF
DNA: TGTGCCAGCAGATCCCTCGGGTATGACACCGGGGAGCTGTTTTTT

J: TRBJ2-3
size: -
D: -
V: TRBV24-1
CDR3: CATSDPGATDTQYF
DNA: TGTGCCACCAGTGACCCAGGGGCCACAGATACGCAGTATTTT

J: TRBJ2-5
size: once
D: -
V: TRBV5-1
CDR3: CASSLSPISWQETQYF
DNA: TGCGCCAGCAGCTTGTCCCCTATATCATGGCAAGAGACCCAGTACTTC

J: TRBJ2-3
size: -
D: -
V: TRBV4-1
CDR3: CASSQFFRGRRATDTQYF
DNA: TGCGCCAGCAGCCAATTCTTCAGGGGTCGGCGGGCAACAGATACGCAGTATTTT

J: TRBJ1-6
size: -
D: -
V: TRBV5-4
CDR3: CASSLVYGNNNSPLHF
DNA: TGTGCCAGCAGCTTGGTTTACGGGAACAATAATTCACCCCTCCACTTT

J: TRBJ1-2
size: -
D: TRBD1
V: TRBV7-9
CDR3: CASSFVQGAEGYTF
DNA: TGTGCCAGCAGCTTTGTACAGGGGGCTGAGGGCTACACCTTC

J: TRBJ2-3
size: -
D: TRBD2
V: TRBV29-1
CDR3: CSVEGLADTDTQYF
DNA: TGCAGCGTTGAAGGTCTAGCGGACACAGATACGCAGTATTTT

J: TRBJ2-2
size: -
D: -
V: TRBV7-8
CDR3: CASSAGLHTGELFF
DNA: TGTGCCAGCAGCGCGGGACTTCACACCGGGGAGCTGTTTTTT

J: TRBJ2-1
size: -
D: -
V: TRBV14
CDR3: CASRLGGAQMQFF
DNA: TGTGCCAGCAGGCTGGGCGGGGCCCAAATGCAGTTCTTC